One and the same sample provided the 20 T cell receptor beta chains below, sequenced in a study of cytomegalovirus exposure and HLA in healthy donors. Researchers ran the PCR with 60 Vbeta and 13 Jbeta primers. Libraries were prepared by immunoSEQ multiplex PCR; TCRdb keeps only in-frame clonotypes and omits some of them. There are 70,000 to 100,000 clones in the sample; 65% to 70% occur only once, and 5.5% to 8% lies in the top ten. The sample was PBMCs. The receptors were sampled from a woman aged 50 to 60 in good health and CMV-seropositive.

V is TRBV5-6 and J is TRBJ1-3, with a tentative D call TRBD1 (6 bases). Germline V gene data show CDR1 as SGHDT and CDR2 as YYEEEE. Trimming stripped 0 bases from V and 0 bases from J, with 7 bases between. The CDR3 has 15 amino acids. The CDR3 bases are TGTGCCAGCAGCTTGGGACAGGACTCTGGAAACACCATATATTTT. The encoded protein is CASSLGQDSGNTIYF.

The rearrangement links TRBV19 to TRBJ1-2; D not certain. Trimming took 5 bases from V and 6 from J, leaving 19 bases between them. The CDR3 is 15 residues long. The V gene's germline CDR1 is LNHDA and CDR2 SQIVND (reference sequence). The CDR3 DNA sequence: TGTGCCAGTAGTTGGGGTTCTGTGAGCGGTAATGGCTACACCTTC. This codes for CASSWGSVSGNGYTF.

The chain combines TRBV7-6 with TRBJ1-1; 8 bases align to TRBD1. This CDR3 has 14 residues. Germline CDR1 reads SGHVS; CDR2 reads FNYEAQ. The J segment lost 1 base and the V segment lost 5 bases, leaving 3 bases of the junction unmatched. CDR3 residues: CASSVTGGNTEAFF. CDR3 DNA sequence: TGTGCCAGCAGCGTAACAGGGGGGAACACTGAAGCTTTCTTT.

This rearrangement joins TRBV19 to TRBJ2-7; tentative D call: TRBD2 (5 bases). This CDR3 is 13 amino acids long. Trimming pared 6 bases from V and 2 bases from J, leaving 11 bases between. Germline assignment: CDR1 LNHDA and CDR2 SQIVND (reference sequence). CDR3 sequence: CASRPTGTYEQYF. CDR3 sequence (DNA): TGTGCCAGTAGACCTACGGGGACCTACGAGCAGTACTTC. The full variable domain, its missing parts supplied by reference TRBV19 and TRBJ2-7, is DGGITQSPKYLFRKEGQNVTLSCEQNLNHDAMYWYRQDPGQGLRLIYYSQIVNDFQKGDIAEGYSVSREKKESFPLTVTSAQKNPTAFYLCASRPTGTYEQYFGPGTRLTVT.

This clone came up a few times. The chain combines TRBV6-1 with TRBJ1-2, with 7 bases fitting TRBD1. Losses at the gene ends were 6 bases for V and 2 bases for J; bases not matched to a gene: 3. Germline V gene sequence: CDR1 MNHNS, CDR2 SASEGT. The CDR3 runs to 13 residues. In DNA, the CDR3 is TGTGCCAGCAGCCCAGGGGGAAACTATGGCTACACCTTC. It is translated as CASSPGGNYGYTF.

The CDR3 here is CASNRQGSADTQYF. The DNA for the CDR3 is TGTGCCAGCAACCGACAGGGTAGTGCAGATACGCAGTATTTT. This chain links TRBV28 with TRBJ2-3; 7 positions match TRBD1. Looked up from germline, CDR1 is MDHEN and CDR2 is SYDVKM. V was pared by 7 bases and J by 4 bases, with 8 bases of the junction left unmatched. The CDR3 is made up of 14 amino acids.

The V and J genes are TRBV10-1 and TRBJ2-1; no definite D call. The CDR3 totals 15 residues. The germline V gene has CDR1 WNHNN and CDR2 SYGVQD (reference sequence). V lost 0 bases and J lost 7, with 13 bases in between. In DNA, the CDR3 is TGCGCCAGCAGTGAGTCGATGATTGCGGTGAATGAGCAGTTCTTC. Translating it yields CASSESMIAVNEQFF.

The gene calls are TRBV4-1 and TRBJ1-5; maybe TRBD1 (6 bases). V lost 1 base to trimming and J lost 0 bases, with 10 bases between them. This CDR3 spans 16 amino acids. CDR1 is MGHRA, CDR2 YSYEKL, per germline. CDR3: CASSQVTGYSNQPQHF. The CDR3, as DNA: TGCGCCAGCAGCCAAGTGACAGGTTATAGCAATCAGCCCCAGCATTTT.

This rearrangement joins TRBV7-3 to TRBJ2-5, with a tentative D call TRBD1 (6 bases). Deletions cut 1 base from V and 4 bases from J, with 10 bases between. The germline V gene has CDR1 SGHTA and CDR2 FQGTGA. CDR3 length: 14 residues. In nucleotides, the CDR3 is TGTGCCAGCAGCTTAATGAGGGGGTCAGAGACCCAGTACTTC. This encodes CASSLMRGSETQYF.

This chain links TRBV4-2 with TRBJ1-1, with 7 bases lining up with TRBD1. Per germline, CDR1 LGHNA and CDR2 YNFKEQ. V lost 4 bases to trimming and J lost 7 bases; unmatched junction nucleotides: 9. The CDR3 has 14 residues. CDR3 in DNA: TGTGCCAGCAGCCCAGAGACAGGGTTGGGTGAAGCTTTCTTT. Translating it yields CASSPETGLGEAFF.

V usage is TRBV7-8 and J usage is TRBJ2-7; TRBD1 agrees at 11 bases. CDR1 is SGHVS and CDR2 is FQNEAQ in the germline V gene. The CDR3 totals 14 residues. V lost 2 bases to trimming and J lost 9 bases; unmatched junction nucleotides: 6. The CDR3 here is CASSLMGQGGLQYV. The DNA for the CDR3 is TGTGCCAGCAGCTTAATGGGACAGGGGGGATTGCAGTACGTC.

The chain joins TRBV7-3 to TRBJ2-2, with 9 bases identical to TRBD2. This CDR3 has 16 residues. Germline V CDR1 and CDR2: SGHTA, FQGTGA. Trimming removed 2 bases from V and 5 bases from J; junction bases left unmatched: 6. DNA for the CDR3: TGTGCCAGCAGCTTACGCCTAGCGGGGAGTACCGGGGAGCTGTTTTTT. As protein: CASSLRLAGSTGELFF.

The gene calls are TRBV6-1 and TRBJ1-4; D call uncertain. V was shortened by 6 bases and J by 1 base, with 6 bases between the two germline ends. The V gene's germline CDR1 is MNHNS and CDR2 SASEGT. CDR3 length: 13 residues. CDR3 protein: CASRAVTNEKLFF. CDR3 in DNA: TGTGCCAGCAGGGCAGTAACTAATGAAAAACTGTTTTTT.

The chain couples TRBV13 to TRBJ2-1; tentatively, D is TRBD2 (6 bases). The CDR3 runs to 13 residues. Per germline, CDR1 PRHDT and CDR2 FYEKMQ (reference sequence). Trimming removed 2 bases at V and 7 bases at J, with 9 bases between. CDR3 nucleotides: TGTGCCAGCAGCTTAATGGGGGGAAATGAGCAGTTCTTC. Translating gives CASSLMGGNEQFF.

The rearrangement joins TRBV19 to TRBJ2-7, with D hard to call. The V gene lost 1 base and the J gene lost 4 bases, with 11 bases spanning the gap. The germline CDR1 and CDR2 sequences are LNHDA and SQIVND (reference sequence). The CDR3 sequence is 14 residues long. The CDR3 protein is CASSIAHVGYEQYV. CDR3 nucleotides: TGTGCCAGTAGTATAGCCCATGTCGGGTACGAGCAGTACGTC.

This chain joins TRBV6-1 and TRBJ1-4; D is uncertain. V was clipped by 7 bases and J by 8 bases, with 11 bases between them. The CDR3 loop spans 12 amino acids. CDR1 and CDR2 from the germline V gene are MNHNS and SASEGT. Written as DNA, the CDR3 is TGTGCCAGCACTCCCACCAGGGAAAAACTGTTTTTT. Translated: CASTPTREKLFF.

This clone was recorded a few times. The chain combines TRBV5-1 with TRBJ2-7; D might be TRBD2 (6 bases). The CDR3 runs 15 residues. Germline loops: CDR1 SGHRS, CDR2 YFSETQ. Deletions cut 4 bases from V and 4 bases from J, with 18 bases between. In DNA form, the CDR3 reads TGCGCCAGCAGCCCACTCCCCGGGAGCTATTACGAGCAGTACTTC. This sequence encodes CASSPLPGSYYEQYF.

This chain connects TRBV11-2 to TRBJ2-1; 10 bases are shared with TRBD2. Germline CDR1 is SGHAT and CDR2 is FQNNGV. Trimming at V came to 6 bases and at J to 2 bases, leaving 4 bases not matched to a gene. The CDR3 sequence is 15 residues long. The CDR3 DNA sequence: TGTGCCAGCAGGCTAGCGGGGGAAGCCTACAATGAGCAGTTCTTC. It is translated as CASRLAGEAYNEQFF.

The chain couples TRBV9 to TRBJ2-3, with D tentatively TRBD2 (7 bases). The germline gives CDR1 SGDLS, CDR2 YYNGEE. V lost 0 bases, J lost 5 bases, and 13 bases lay in between. This CDR3 is 15 amino acids long. CDR3 loop: CASSVEGGTQDTQYF. The CDR3 DNA follows: TGTGCCAGCAGCGTAGAGGGGGGGACTCAAGATACGCAGTATTTT.

The chain joins TRBV20-1 to TRBJ2-3; TRBD1 matches 8 bases. Germline V lookup: CDR1 DFQATT, CDR2 SNEGSKA (reference sequence). The CDR3 is 11 residues long. V trimming: 5 bases; J trimming: 9 bases; junction bases outside the gene matches: 4. The DNA for the CDR3 is TGCAGTGCTCCCGGACAGGGAACGCAGTATTTT. Protein sequence: CSAPGQGTQYF.